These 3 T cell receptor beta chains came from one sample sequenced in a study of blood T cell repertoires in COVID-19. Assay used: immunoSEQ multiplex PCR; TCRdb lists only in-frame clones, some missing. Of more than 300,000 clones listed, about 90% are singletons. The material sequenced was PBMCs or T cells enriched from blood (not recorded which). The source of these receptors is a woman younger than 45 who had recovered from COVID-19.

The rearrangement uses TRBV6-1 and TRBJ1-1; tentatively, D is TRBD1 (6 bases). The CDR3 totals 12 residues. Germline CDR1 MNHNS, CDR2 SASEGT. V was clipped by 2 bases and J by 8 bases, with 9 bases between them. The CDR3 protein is CASSEQGTEAFF. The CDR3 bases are TGTGCCAGCAGTGAACAGGGGACCGAAGCTTTCTTT.

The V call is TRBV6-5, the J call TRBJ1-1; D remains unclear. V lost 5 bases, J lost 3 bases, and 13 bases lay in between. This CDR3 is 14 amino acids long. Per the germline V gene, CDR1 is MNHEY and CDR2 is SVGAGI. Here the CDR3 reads CASSTAGRDTEAFF. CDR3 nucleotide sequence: TGTGCCAGCAGTACCGCGGGTAGGGACACTGAAGCTTTCTTT.

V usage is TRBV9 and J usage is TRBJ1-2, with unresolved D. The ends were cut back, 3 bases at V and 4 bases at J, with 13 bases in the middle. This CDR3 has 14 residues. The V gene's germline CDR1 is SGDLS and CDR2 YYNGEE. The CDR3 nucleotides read TGTGCCAGCAGCGCGCGACATCTTTCCTATGGCTACACCTTC. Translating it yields CASSARHLSYGYTF.